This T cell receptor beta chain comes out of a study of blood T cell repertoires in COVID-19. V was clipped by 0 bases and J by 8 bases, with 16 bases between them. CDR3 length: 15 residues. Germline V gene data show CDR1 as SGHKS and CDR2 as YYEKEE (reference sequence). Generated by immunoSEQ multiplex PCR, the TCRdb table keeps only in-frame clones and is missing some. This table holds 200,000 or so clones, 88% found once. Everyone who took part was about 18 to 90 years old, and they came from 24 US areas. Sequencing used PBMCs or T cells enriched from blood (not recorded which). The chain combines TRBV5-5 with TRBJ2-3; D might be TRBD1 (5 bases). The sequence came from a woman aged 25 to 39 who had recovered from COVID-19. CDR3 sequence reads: CASSLERKGQGTQYF. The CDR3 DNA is TGTGCCAGCAGCTTGGAGCGAAAAGGGCAGGGTACGCAGTATTTT.